The clone carrying this T cell receptor beta chain turned up a few times. Its matching antigen is unknown. Using a J-beta primer mix together with a sample-barcoded 5' primer, a second PCR was run for about 6 to 12 cycles. One entry per CDR3 protein results from TCRdb running MiXCR on the 5' RACE reads. The sample yields some 920,000 distinct CDR3 sequences, just over 50% seen once. The record originates from a study of blood T cells in healthy people across ages. The study, taken as a whole, reports: A roughly linear age-dependent decrease characterized TCR beta diversity per million T cells. The study could not conclusively compare naive and antigen-experienced cells, given its unsorted PBMCs.

In germline, CDR1 is LGHNA, CDR2 YNFKEQ. The CDR3 covers 18 residues. V trimming: 0 bases; J trimming: 0 bases; junction bases outside the gene matches: 8. The sequenced sample consisted of blood. This TCR derives from a woman aged 55-69 years in good health. The V gene is TRBV4-2, the J gene TRBJ1-5; TRBD1 matches 7 bases. This CDR3 is CASSQEGGTEYSNQPQHF. The CDR3, as DNA: TGTGCCAGCAGCCAAGAAGGGGGGACAGAGTATAGCAATCAGCCCCAGCATTTT.